Given below is one T cell receptor beta chain in context. The antigen is unknown. This CDR3 has 13 residues. V lost 3 bases, J lost 10 bases, and 13 bases lay in between. This record belongs to a study of identical twins. TCRdb reprocessed the 5' RACE reads via MiXCR and lists one record per CDR3 protein. Here the sample spans 350,000 to 450,000 distinct CDR3 sequences, around a sixth being singletons. Findings and limits, study-wide: These conclusions were based on statistical analysis (cross-sectional, not following the same donors). Invariant cells of the MAIT and iNKT types might have partly distorted the zero-insertion analyses. Out-of-frame alpha sequences common to twins exhibited a surplus of low generation probability. Fewer insertions were carried by abundant cord blood beta clonotypes, but none was seen in memory repertoires.

J is TRBJ2-1 and V is TRBV12-3 or TRBV12-4; TRBD2 is a possible D gene (7 bases). The receptor comes from a man between 50 and 59 years old in good health. Sequenced input: naive T cells sorted from blood. This CDR3 is CASSFGGQGEQFF. The CDR3 DNA reads as TGTGCCAGCAGTTTCGGGGGGCAGGGCGAGCAGTTCTTC.